The 10 T cell receptor beta chains given below trace back to one sample, sequenced in a study of OX40 agonist ivuxolimab in advanced cancers. The library was obtained by the immunoSEQ multiplex PCR assay. TCRdb obtained this table from immuneACCESS and retained in-frame rearrangements with V and J assigned. These tables miss some clones; where compared with another copy, unresolved V genes account for less than half of the shortfall, and the remainder is unexplained. The sample contains around 60,000 clones, roughly four fifths of them found a single time. Roughly 1.9% of the sample is held by the ten biggest clonotypes. This specimen was CD4+ or CD8+ T cells sorted from blood, taken in a trial of the OX40 agonist ivuxolimab. The source of these receptors is an adult with an advanced solid tumor such as melanoma, head and neck, liver or kidney cancer.

This clone came up once. The genes are TRBV5-1 and TRBJ2-2; D is unresolved. Trimming pared 0 bases from V and 7 bases from J, leaving 7 bases between. Germline loops: CDR1 SGHRS, CDR2 YFSETQ. CDR3 length: 13 residues. CDR3 sequence: CASSLGVGGELFF. CDR3 nucleotide sequence: TGCGCCAGCAGCTTGGGAGTTGGCGGGGAGCTGTTTTTT.

V gene TRBV6-5 combines with J gene TRBJ1-4, with D unclear. CDR3 size: 16 residues. The V and J ends lost 2 bases and 8 bases respectively, with 18 bases between them. Looked up from germline, CDR1 is MNHEY and CDR2 is SVGAGI. The CDR3 loop reads CASSYVIGQAREKLFF. The CDR3 DNA reads TGTGCCAGCAGTTACGTTATAGGCCAGGCTCGAGAAAAACTGTTTTTT.

V and J are TRBV7-2 and TRBJ1-6; D is perhaps TRBD1 (5 bases). V lost 1 base and J lost 6, with 10 bases in between. The CDR3 length is 15 residues. Germline loops: CDR1 SGHTA, CDR2 FQGNSA. Written as DNA, the CDR3 is TGTGCCAGCAGCTTAGAGGGCAGGGCTAATTCACCCCTCCACTTT. It translates to CASSLEGRANSPLHF.

The chain carries TRBV27 and TRBJ2-7; D is perhaps TRBD1 (6 bases). V was trimmed by 7 bases and J by 4 bases, leaving 20 bases between them. Germline CDR1 reads MNHEY; CDR2 reads SMNVEV (reference sequence). The CDR3 length is 15 residues. The CDR3 coding sequence is TGTGCCAGCAAAAAACCAGGACAGTGGGGGTACGAGCAGTACTTC. Translated, it gives CASKKPGQWGYEQYF.

Worth noting for this clone: This sample includes further DNA sequences coding for the same CDR3. This chain links TRBV9 with TRBJ2-3; TRBD1 aligns across 7 bases. The germline gives CDR1 SGDLS, CDR2 YYNGEE. The CDR3 length is 18 residues. V lost 0 bases and J lost 3; bases outside the gene matches: 13. CDR3 bases: TGTGCCAGCAGCGTAGAATTCCAAGGGGGCCCTATAACAGATACGCAGTATTTT. It yields the protein CASSVEFQGGPITDTQYF.

The V and J genes are TRBV5-5 and TRBJ1-2; D not certain. The germline V and J ends were trimmed by 0 bases and 1 base, with 13 bases remaining between them. CDR3 length: 16 residues. From germline, CDR1 is SGHKS and CDR2 YYEKEE (reference sequence). The CDR3 region has the DNA TGTGCCAGCAGCTTGGGGCCACAGCGCCTTAACTATGGCTACACCTTC. Residues: CASSLGPQRLNYGYTF.

This chain joins TRBV28 and TRBJ1-4; D is undetermined. The CDR3 extends over 14 amino acids. The V end was cut by 2 bases, the J end by 3 bases, with 7 bases between. Per germline, CDR1 MDHEN and CDR2 SYDVKM. CDR3 sequence reads: CASSLSKANEKLFF. CDR3 bases: TGTGCCAGCAGTTTAAGTAAGGCTAATGAAAAACTGTTTTTT.

This clone was seen once. The chain recombines TRBV9 with TRBJ2-1; 7 bases agree with TRBD2. J was trimmed by 7 bases and V by 0 bases; bases with no gene match: 7. CDR3 length: 15 residues. CDR1 is SGDLS and CDR2 is YYNGEE in the germline V gene. The CDR3, as DNA: TGTGCCAGCAGCGTAGGGACTAGACCCATGAATGAGCAGTTCTTC. Translation: CASSVGTRPMNEQFF.

The gene calls are TRBV9 and TRBJ2-2, with D uncertain. Germline CDR1 reads SGDLS; CDR2 reads YYNGEE. V was clipped by 4 bases and J by 4 bases, with 11 bases between them. This CDR3 region has 14 residues. CDR3 coding DNA: TGTGCCAGCAGCCCTACGCCGGCCACCGGGGAGCTGTTTTTT. Encoded protein: CASSPTPATGELFF.

V usage is TRBV11-3 and J usage is TRBJ2-1; 12 nucleotides agree with TRBD2. Germline loops: CDR1 SGHNT, CDR2 YENEEA. V gave up 4 bases and J gave up 9 bases; unmatched junction bases: 19. The CDR3 totals 19 residues. The DNA for the CDR3 is TGTGCCAGCAGCTCCCGACTTGGGGCTAGCGGGAGGGGTAATAGTGAGCAGTTCTTC. This codes for CASSSRLGASGRGNSEQFF.